A selection of T cell receptor beta chains follows, all from one sample in a study of early T cells in non-severe SARS-CoV-2 infection. TCRdb independently ran MiXCR on the 5' RACE reads; one entry per CDR3 protein. The sample includes approximately 70,000 distinct CDR3 sequences, more than 9.5% of them seen just once. The sequences come from whole blood, collected at baseline. The receptors stem from an adult who was a healthcare worker with PCR-confirmed SARS-CoV-2 infection or an uninfected control (not recorded which). The CDR3 runs from the conserved cysteine through the conserved F or W. The D gene is left open where the match is weak. Only part of the rows carry a size: once, few, many, or a class if the clone is expanded.

j_call,clone_size,d_call,v_call,cdr3_nt,cdr3_aa
TRBJ2-5,once,.,TRBV24-1,TGTGCCACCAGTGACGGGGCTCAAGAGACCCAGTACTTC,CATSDGAQETQYF
TRBJ2-1,many,TRBD1,TRBV6-1,TGTGCCAGCAGTTTATCTCAGGGGGCGGACTACAATGAGCAGTTCTTC,CASSLSQGADYNEQFF
TRBJ2-3,many,.,TRBV7-6,TGTGCCAGCAGCTTAGTGAGCATGGGAACAGATACGCAGTATTTT,CASSLVSMGTDTQYF
TRBJ1-1,few,.,TRBV18,TGTGCCAGCTCACCGGCCGGGGCCCGACGGGACACTGAAGCTTTCTTT,CASSPAGARRDTEAFF
TRBJ1-2,.,.,TRBV7-2,TGTGCCAGCAGCTCCGGGGCAGGCTATGGCTACACCTTC,CASSSGAGYGYTF
TRBJ1-5,.,.,TRBV4-3,TGCGCCAGCAGCTTAGACAGAACTGGCAATCAGCCCCAGCATTTT,CASSLDRTGNQPQHF
TRBJ2-2,.,.,TRBV29-1,TGCAGCGTCAGGGGAGCAGGGGAGCTGTTTTTT,CSVRGAGELFF
TRBJ2-2,many,.,TRBV18,TGTGCCAGCTCACCACGACAGGTAGTAAACACCGGGGAGCTGTTTTTT,CASSPRQVVNTGELFF
TRBJ2-5,few,.,TRBV7-2,TGTGCCAGCAGCCCAGGACTCAGGGGGGCCGAGGAGACCCAGTACTTC,CASSPGLRGAEETQYF
TRBJ2-4,few,TRBD2,TRBV29-1,TGCAGCGTGGGACTATCGGCAAACATTCAGTACTTC,CSVGLSANIQYF
TRBJ2-1,many,TRBD2,TRBV6-2/TRBV6-3,TGTGCCAGCAGTTACGGGCGGGAGAGGTCCTACAATGAGCAGTTCTTC,CASSYGRERSYNEQFF
TRBJ2-2,few,.,TRBV2,TGTGCCAGCGAGCGCGGTTACACCGGGGAGCTGTTTTTT,CASERGYTGELFF
TRBJ2-3,many,TRBD1,TRBV11-2,TGTGCCAGCAGCCCAGGGGGTACAGGCACAGATACGCAGTATTTT,CASSPGGTGTDTQYF
TRBJ1-2,.,TRBD1,TRBV12-3/TRBV12-4,TGTGCCAGCAGTTTAGCCCTAGACAGGGGAGGTGGCTACACCTTC,CASSLALDRGGGYTF
TRBJ2-1,few,TRBD1,TRBV7-2,TGTGCCAGCAGCTTATATGGGACAGACTACAATGAGCAGTTCTTC,CASSLYGTDYNEQFF
TRBJ2-3,many,.,TRBV12-3/TRBV12-4,TGTGCCAGCAGTTCAGTGCCAGATACGCAGTATTTT,CASSSVPDTQYF
TRBJ1-6,.,.,TRBV18,TGTGCCAGCTCACCGACAGAGGAAAATTCACCCCTCCACTTT,CASSPTEENSPLHF
TRBJ2-1,.,TRBD2,TRBV6-2/TRBV6-3,TGTGCCAGCAGTCGGAAGACTAGCGGGATTTTCTATGAGCAGTTCTTC,CASSRKTSGIFYEQFF
TRBJ1-4,many,TRBD1,TRBV14,TGTGCCAGCAGCCAGTTCAGGGGGGCGCTTGAAAAACTGTTTTTT,CASSQFRGALEKLFF
TRBJ1-2,few,.,TRBV9,TGTGCCAGCAGCGCCACAGGCAAACCTAACTATGGCTACACCTTC,CASSATGKPNYGYTF
TRBJ2-2,many,.,TRBV3-1,TGTGCCAGCAGCCAAGCCCGTTACACCGGGGAGCTGTTTTTT,CASSQARYTGELFF
TRBJ1-2,.,TRBD1,TRBV10-3,TGTGCCATCAGTGTCGACAGGGGAACTAACTATGGCTACACCTTC,CAISVDRGTNYGYTF
TRBJ1-3,few,TRBD1,TRBV6-4,TGTGCCAGCAGAGGACAGGGGGCAAGTGTCACTGGAAACACCATATATTTT,CASRGQGASVTGNTIYF
TRBJ2-3,few,TRBD2,TRBV5-5,TGTGCCAGCAGCGGCTGGGACTACGACACAGATACGCAGTATTTT,CASSGWDYDTDTQYF
TRBJ2-2,few,TRBD1,TRBV19,TGTGCCAGCAGGACAGGGGGCTTAGCCGGGGAGCTGTTTTTT,CASRTGGLAGELFF
TRBJ1-2,many,.,TRBV12-3/TRBV12-4,TGTGCCAGCAGTTTGAGCTATGGCTACACCTTC,CASSLSYGYTF
TRBJ1-5,few,.,TRBV12-3/TRBV12-4,TGTGCCAGCAGTTTTTACGGCTCAGACCAGCCCCAGCATTTT,CASSFYGSDQPQHF
TRBJ2-3,.,.,TRBV10-3,TGTGCCATCAGTGACTTCGATAGCGGCAGCAGAGATACGCAGTATTTT,CAISDFDSGSRDTQYF
TRBJ2-1,.,TRBD2,TRBV25-1,TGTGCCAGCCTGGAGAGCGGGATCTCCTACAATGAGCAGTTCTTC,CASLESGISYNEQFF
TRBJ1-2,few,.,TRBV7-2,TGTGCCAGCAGCTTATTCGGCTCTGGCTACACCTTC,CASSLFGSGYTF
TRBJ2-2,.,.,TRBV11-2,TGTGCCAGCAGCGAAGACAGAAACACCGGGGAGCTGTTTTTT,CASSEDRNTGELFF
TRBJ1-3,.,TRBD1,TRBV11-3,TGTGCCAGCAGCTTTATAACAGGGGCCTCTGGAAACACCATATATTTT,CASSFITGASGNTIYF
TRBJ1-2,.,.,TRBV12-3/TRBV12-4,TGTGCCAGCAGTTTAGTCCCAGGGCGAGGCTACACCTTC,CASSLVPGRGYTF
TRBJ2-1,.,.,TRBV3-1,TGTGCCAGCAGCCTACCTGCGGGGGAGCAGTTCTTC,CASSLPAGEQFF
TRBJ1-5,many,.,TRBV15,TGTGCCACCAGCAGAGATCAAGCGGGGGCAGGTCAGCCCCAGCATTTT,CATSRDQAGAGQPQHF
TRBJ2-7,.,TRBD1,TRBV2,TGTGCCAGCACAAGACAGGGGGGGTACGAGCAGTACTTC,CASTRQGGYEQYF
TRBJ2-1,many,.,TRBV7-9,TGTGCCAGCAGCTTAAGGGACCATTCCGAAGATGAGCAGTTCTTC,CASSLRDHSEDEQFF
TRBJ2-7,few,TRBD1,TRBV28,TGTGCCAGCAACAAAATAGGGACAGGGGGCAACGAGCAGTACTTC,CASNKIGTGGNEQYF
TRBJ2-7,.,TRBD1,TRBV5-1,TGCGCCAGCAGCTTGAGGGGACAGACCGAGCAGTACTTC,CASSLRGQTEQYF
TRBJ2-5,.,.,TRBV20-1,TGCAGTGCTAGAGATTGGGCGGGAAGCGAGACCCAGTACTTC,CSARDWAGSETQYF
TRBJ2-2,.,TRBD2,TRBV30,TGTGCCTGGATCCCCGGGACTATAAACACCGGGGAGCTGTTTTTT,CAWIPGTINTGELFF
TRBJ2-6,many,.,TRBV7-9,TGTGCCAGCAGCTTAGCAGGGACTGGGGCCAACGTCCTGACTTTC,CASSLAGTGANVLTF